This T cell receptor beta chain was sequenced in a study of T cell responses to AZD1222 COVID-19 vaccine. About this clone: Its antigen remains unknown.

Broader study findings: Without day 14 samples, only post-peak T cell repertoires were studied.

The trim removed 3 bases at V and 4 bases at J, leaving 8 bases unmatched. The CDR3 has 16 residues. The germline gives CDR1 SGDLS, CDR2 YYNGEE. TCRdb's copy holds only in-frame clones and misses some; the assay was immunoSEQ multiplex PCR. Of 150,000 to 200,000 clones in the sample, 90% to 95% were seen once. Source: peripheral blood, taken 28 days after the second AZD1222 dose. This clonotype originated in an adult who received the AZD1222 COVID-19 vaccine. V is TRBV9 and J is TRBJ2-1; 9 bases align to TRBD2. The CDR3 coding sequence is TGTGCCAGCAGCGAGACTAGCGGATATTCTTACAATGAGCAGTTCTTC. Translation: CASSETSGYSYNEQFF.